Presented here are 32 T cell receptor beta chains from one specimen sequenced in a study of control samples from healthy donors and cancer patients. Clones were read by immunoSEQ multiplex PCR, and TCRdb kept only the in-frame ones, dropping some. The sample contains over 60,000 clones, about 82% of which appear only once. Sequencing used blood. The receptor set was obtained from a man in his forties or fifties in good health.

The J gene is TRBJ1-2, the V gene TRBV30; tentative D call: TRBD1 (5 bases). Germline assignment: CDR1 GTSNPN and CDR2 SVGIG (reference sequence). This CDR3 has 12 residues. V was trimmed by 8 bases and J by 2 bases, leaving 12 bases between them. The CDR3 reads CAASSGNYGYTF. CDR3 nucleotides: TGTGCCGCCTCATCAGGGAACTATGGCTACACCTTC.

This chain links TRBV7-9 with TRBJ2-3; D remains ambiguous. Per the germline V gene, CDR1 is SEHNR and CDR2 is FQNEAQ (reference sequence). V gave up 9 bases and J gave up 0 bases, with 13 bases separating them. The CDR3 has 14 amino acids. The CDR3: CASRVGVSTDTQYF. In DNA form, the CDR3 reads TGTGCCAGTAGGGTGGGCGTTAGCACAGATACGCAGTATTTT.

The chain employs TRBV7-3 and TRBJ2-1, with 12 bases aligning to TRBD2. Germline-derived CDR1 and CDR2 are SGHTA and FQGTGA. The CDR3 sequence is 15 residues long. The V and J ends lost 4 bases and 5 bases, in that order; junction bases with no gene match: 3. CDR3 amino acids: CASSSGLAGNNEQFF. The DNA of the CDR3 is TGTGCCAGCAGCTCTGGACTAGCGGGGAACAATGAGCAGTTCTTC.

DNA of the CDR3: TGTGCCAGCAGTTACCAGTACAGGGAAGGACAGCCCCAGCATTTT. Protein sequence: CASSYQYREGQPQHF. The V call is TRBV6-2 or TRBV6-3, the J call TRBJ1-5; possibly TRBD1 for D (6 bases). V lost 2 bases to trimming and J lost 7 bases, with 15 bases between them. The CDR3 extends over 15 amino acids. Looked up from germline, CDR1 is MNHEY and CDR2 is SVGEGT.

The chain is built from TRBV30 and TRBJ1-6; the D is unclear. Trimming took 5 bases from V and 5 from J, leaving 4 bases between them. CDR1 is GTSNPN, CDR2 SVGIG, per germline (reference sequence). The CDR3 spans 11 residues. CDR3 in amino acids: CAWGNNSPLHF. CDR3 bases: TGTGCCTGGGGGAATAATTCACCCCTCCACTTT. Complete variable domain (other parts from reference TRBV30 and TRBJ1-6): SQTIHQWPATLVQPVGSPLSLECTVEGTSNPNLYWYRQAAGRGLQLLFYSVGIGQISSEVPQNLSASRPQDRQFILSSKKLLLSDSGFYLCAWGNNSPLHFGNGTRLTVT.

The count of this clone is one. The chain recombines TRBV6-5 with TRBJ2-7, with D perhaps TRBD1 (6 bases). Trimming shortened V by 2 bases and J by 3 bases, and 14 bases separated the two germline ends. Germline assignment: CDR1 MNHEY and CDR2 SVGAGI. The CDR3 is 15 amino acids. Here the CDR3 DNA reads TGTGCCAGCAGTTACGATAGGGACACTTACTACGAGCAGTACTTC. It is translated as CASSYDRDTYYEQYF.

The V call is TRBV29-1, the J call TRBJ2-3; TRBD1 is a possible D gene (7 bases). Trimming shortened V by 3 bases and J by 1 base, and 23 bases separated the two germline ends. This CDR3 comprises 18 residues. The germline CDR1 and CDR2 sequences are SQVTM and ANQGSEA. The CDR3 is CSVEGGQAAYIGTDTQYF. The CDR3 bases are TGCAGCGTTGAGGGAGGACAGGCGGCTTATATAGGCACAGATACGCAGTATTTT.

The genes are TRBV11-1 and TRBJ2-7; 11 bases agree with TRBD1. The CDR3 covers 16 residues. Germline CDR1 reads SGHAT; CDR2 reads FQDESV (reference sequence). The ends lost 6 bases at V and 4 bases at J; junction bases unmatched: 11. In DNA, the CDR3 is TGTGCCAGCAGGAAGACAATGGGACAGGGGGTATACGAGCAGTACTTC. It is translated as CASRKTMGQGVYEQYF.

This rearrangement joins TRBV7-9 to TRBJ2-1; D is tentatively TRBD1 or TRBD2 (5 bases each). Trimming pared 5 bases from V and 6 bases from J, leaving 14 bases between. Looked up from germline, CDR1 is SEHNR and CDR2 is FQNEAQ (reference sequence). The length of the CDR3 is 14 residues. CDR3 in DNA: TGTGCCAGCAGCAACGCCGCCGGGGCCAATGAGCAGTTCTTC. The encoded protein is CASSNAAGANEQFF. The variable domain in full, completed from reference TRBV7-9 and TRBJ2-1, reads DTGVSQNPRHKITKRGQNVTFRCDPISEHNRLYWYRQTLGQGPEFLTYFQNEAQLEKSRLLSDRFSAERPKGSFSTLEIQRTEQGDSAMYLCASSNAAGANEQFFGPGTRLTVL.

The chain has TRBV30 and TRBJ1-2; D remains unclear. V gave up 1 base and J gave up 4 bases, with 16 bases separating them. The CDR3 is made up of 15 amino acids. CDR1 GTSNPN and CDR2 SVGIG come from the germline V gene (reference sequence). The CDR3 is CAWSGGRTNGYGYTF. CDR3 coding DNA: TGTGCCTGGAGTGGAGGGCGTACTAATGGCTATGGCTACACCTTC.

The rearrangement links TRBV19 to TRBJ2-1; a possible D gene is TRBD2 (5 bases). The CDR3 is made up of 13 amino acids. With 0 bases removed from V and 6 bases from J, the gap between germline ends came to 6 bases. CDR1 and CDR2 from the germline V gene are LNHDA and SQIVND (reference sequence). The CDR3 coding sequence is TGTGCCAGTAGTATAGAACGGGGCAATGAGCAGTTCTTC. Protein product: CASSIERGNEQFF.

The V gene is TRBV2, the J gene TRBJ2-2; the D gene is possibly TRBD2 (5 bases). The V gene's germline CDR1 is SNHLY and CDR2 FYNNEI. This CDR3 comprises 16 residues. The V end lost 0 bases, the J end lost 2 bases, and 10 bases lay between the germline ends. CDR3 loop: CASSEASGPNTGELFF. The CDR3, as DNA: TGTGCCAGCAGTGAAGCCAGCGGACCAAACACCGGGGAGCTGTTTTTT.

J is TRBJ2-7 and V is TRBV11-2; 8 bases line up with TRBD2. In germline, CDR1 is SGHAT, CDR2 FQNNGV. This CDR3 is built from 13 residues. Losses at the gene ends were 9 bases for V and 7 bases for J; bases not matched to a gene: 11. This CDR3 is CASLRGGLGEQYF. The CDR3 DNA sequence: TGTGCCAGTCTTCGCGGGGGGCTGGGGGAGCAGTACTTC. The full variable domain, in which reference TRBV11-2 and TRBJ2-7 provide the parts outside the CDR3, is EAGVAQSPRYKIIEKRQSVAFWCNPISGHATLYWYQQILGQGPKLLIQFQNNGVVDDSQLPKDRFSAERLKGVDSTLKIQPAKLEDSAVYLCASLRGGLGEQYFGPGTRLTVT.

The V call is TRBV25-1, the J call TRBJ1-4; the match to TRBD1 covers 8 bases. The CDR3 runs 15 residues. Unmatched junction bases numbered 6, after V lost 4 bases and J lost 5 bases. The germline V gene encodes CDR1 MGHDK and CDR2 SYGVNS. DNA for the CDR3: TGTGCCAGCAGTGTACTCCAGGGGGCGAATGAAAAACTGTTTTTT. Its translation: CASSVLQGANEKLFF.

The J gene is TRBJ1-2, the V gene TRBV13; D gene uncertain. Germline CDR1 reads PRHDT; CDR2 reads FYEKMQ (reference sequence). V gave up 5 bases and J gave up 7 bases, with 26 bases separating them. The CDR3 has 17 amino acids. CDR3 DNA sequence: TGTGCCAGCAGCCCCACCCGCAATCCTGGACTTTTGTTTGGCTACACCTTC. Its protein product is CASSPTRNPGLLFGYTF. The variable domain in full, completed from reference TRBV13 and TRBJ1-2, reads AAGVIQSPRHLIKEKRETATLKCYPIPRHDTVYWYQQGPGQDPQFLISFYEKMQSDKGSIPDRFSAQQFSDYHSELNMSSLELGDSALYFCASSPTRNPGLLFGYTFGSGTRLTVV.

The CDR3 loop reads CASSEGRDSPLHF. The DNA for the CDR3 is TGTGCCAGCAGCGAGGGTAGGGATTCACCCCTCCACTTT. This rearrangement joins TRBV7-3 to TRBJ1-6, with no clear D. Germline lookup yields CDR1 SGHTA and CDR2 FQGTGA. Trimming stripped 5 bases from V and 8 bases from J, with 10 bases between. The CDR3 has 13 residues.

This rearrangement joins TRBV5-6 to TRBJ2-7; 10 bases match TRBD2. Trimming removed 4 bases from V and 3 bases from J; junction bases left unmatched: 4. CDR1 SGHDT and CDR2 YYEEEE come from the germline V gene. The CDR3 has 14 amino acids. The CDR3 DNA reads TGTGCCAGCAGCCCGGGACTAGCGAGCTACGAGCAGTACTTC. Its translation: CASSPGLASYEQYF.

This clone is termed medium-sized. V gene TRBV6-1 combines with J gene TRBJ2-3; D is undetermined. CDR3 size: 13 residues. The germline V gene encodes CDR1 MNHNS and CDR2 SASEGT. Between the trimmed V and J ends, which lost 3 bases and 12 bases, there was a span of 16 bases. DNA for the CDR3: TGTGCCAGCAGTGACGGAGACCAAGGGCGTCAGTATTTT. Protein sequence: CASSDGDQGRQYF.

The CDR3 loop is CASSLPGVGTEAFF. The CDR3 DNA follows: TGCGCCAGCAGCCTACCCGGGGTAGGCACTGAAGCTTTCTTT. V is TRBV5-1 and J is TRBJ1-1; D remains unclear. V lost 4 bases and J 4 bases, leaving 14 bases between the germline ends. Germline CDR1 reads SGHRS; CDR2 reads YFSETQ. The CDR3 loop spans 14 amino acids.

V usage is TRBV6-1 and J usage is TRBJ1-2; a weak D match, TRBD1 (5 bases). Germline V gives CDR1 MNHNS, CDR2 SASEGT. V was trimmed by 2 bases and J by 8 bases, leaving 15 bases between them. The CDR3 spans 14 residues. The DNA for the CDR3 is TGTGCCAGCAGTGAATCATGGGAGGGGAACGGCTACACCTTC. Protein sequence: CASSESWEGNGYTF.

The gene calls are TRBV6-5 and TRBJ2-7, with TRBD1 identical over 9 bases. The ends lost 8 bases at V and 3 bases at J; junction bases unmatched: 5. The CDR3 is made up of 13 amino acids. From germline, CDR1 is MNHEY and CDR2 SVGAGI. In nucleotides, the CDR3 is TGTGCCAGCGAGTACAGGGGGCGCTACGAGCAGTACTTC. It encodes CASEYRGRYEQYF.

This chain links TRBV2 with TRBJ1-1; no clear D gene. This CDR3 has 13 amino acids. Germline V gene lookup returns CDR1 SNHLY and CDR2 FYNNEI. V lost 4 bases, J lost 1 base, and 7 bases lay in between. In DNA, the CDR3 is TGTGCCAGCAGTGTCGGGTGGAACACTGAAGCTTTCTTT. It yields the protein CASSVGWNTEAFF.

This clone was detected only once. At one end the junction does not follow the germline gene, possibly because of a read error. The gene calls are TRBV27 and TRBJ2-7; 7 positions agree with TRBD1. The germline V gene has CDR1 MNHEY and CDR2 SMNVEV (reference sequence). This CDR3 is built from 17 residues. In DNA form, the CDR3 reads TGTGCCGGCAGTTTATCACCTCCGGGACAGTTTCTTTACGAGCAGTACTTC. It codes for CAGSLSPPGQFLYEQYF.

The gene calls are TRBV4-3 and TRBJ2-5; a possible D gene is TRBD2 (6 bases). This CDR3 has 13 residues. V shed 2 bases and J shed 4 bases, with 8 bases lying between them. Germline assignment: CDR1 LGHNA and CDR2 YSLEER. CDR3 loop: CASSQWGVETQYF. The CDR3 DNA reads TGCGCCAGCAGCCAATGGGGGGTAGAGACCCAGTACTTC.

This chain's CDR3 is CASSIWLRGQIYSNQPQHF. The CDR3 nucleotides are TGTGCCAGTAGTATATGGTTAAGGGGACAGATCTATAGCAATCAGCCCCAGCATTTT. The gene calls are TRBV19 and TRBJ1-5; 7 nucleotides match TRBD1. V shed 2 bases, J shed 0 bases, and the junction held 13 bases outside the gene matches. The CDR3 contains 19 residues. Per the germline V gene, CDR1 is LNHDA and CDR2 is SQIVND (reference sequence).

This clone appeared once. V gene TRBV19 combines with J gene TRBJ1-5, with 8 bases identical to TRBD1. J gave up 11 bases and V 4 bases, and 10 bases lay outside the gene matches. Germline V gene lookup returns CDR1 LNHDA and CDR2 SQIVND (reference sequence). The CDR3 has 14 amino acids. In nucleotides, the CDR3 is TGTGCCAGTAGTACAGACAGGGGCGCGGAGTCCCAGCATTTT. Residues: CASSTDRGAESQHF. The complete variable domain, with remaining parts taken from reference TRBV19 and TRBJ1-5, reads DGGITQSPKYLFRKEGQNVTLSCEQNLNHDAMYWYRQDPGQGLRLIYYSQIVNDFQKGDIAEGYSVSREKKESFPLTVTSAQKNPTAFYLCASSTDRGAESQHFGDGTRLSIL.

This rearrangement joins TRBV4-2 to TRBJ2-1; D perhaps matches TRBD2 (5 bases). Between the trimmed V and J ends, which lost 0 bases and 3 bases, there was a span of 12 bases. The CDR3 extends over 16 amino acids. Germline V gene lookup returns CDR1 LGHNA and CDR2 YNFKEQ. The CDR3 spells CASSQEITSGYNEQFF. The CDR3 region has the DNA TGTGCCAGCAGCCAAGAAATTACGAGCGGCTACAATGAGCAGTTCTTC.

The rearrangement joins TRBV4-3 to TRBJ1-3; 8 bases align to TRBD1. The CDR3 consists of 16 residues. The V segment lost 3 bases and the J segment 2 bases; nucleotides outside the gene matches: 6. Germline assignment: CDR1 LGHNA and CDR2 YSLEER. DNA of the CDR3: TGCGCCAGCAGCCAGACAACAGGGGGTGCTGGAAACACCATATATTTT. This sequence encodes CASSQTTGGAGNTIYF.

The chain is built from TRBV30 and TRBJ2-5; 10 bases agree with TRBD2. Germline assignment: CDR1 GTSNPN and CDR2 SVGIG (reference sequence). V was clipped by 3 bases and J by 2 bases; unmatched bases: 12. The CDR3 has 17 residues. The CDR3, as DNA: TGTGCCTGGAGGCCCGAAACCTTACTAGCGGGGCAAGAGACCCAGTACTTC. It specifies CAWRPETLLAGQETQYF.

The CDR3 sequence: CASSPRGVMDTEAFF. CDR3 nucleotides: TGTGCCAGCAGCCCCCGGGGGGTCATGGACACTGAAGCTTTCTTT. The chain uses TRBV9 and TRBJ1-1; maybe TRBD1 (5 bases). CDR1 and CDR2 (germline): SGDLS, YYNGEE. Trimming left V 4 bases short and J 3 bases short, with 16 bases between. The CDR3 is 15 residues long.

This clone was found once. The chain joins TRBV3-1 (or the pseudogene TRBV3-2) to TRBJ1-2; no clear D. This CDR3 has 13 residues. With 6 bases removed from V and 4 bases from J, the gap between germline ends came to 12 bases. In germline, CDR1 is LGHDT, CDR2 YNNKEL (reference sequence). CDR3 loop: CASSFDGPYGYTF. The CDR3 DNA follows: TGTGCCAGCAGTTTCGACGGCCCCTATGGCTACACCTTC.

The V call is TRBV24-1, the J call TRBJ2-2; possibly TRBD1 for D (6 bases). Trimming cost V 1 base and J 5 bases, with 13 bases left between them. This CDR3 has 16 residues. From germline, CDR1 is KGHDR and CDR2 SFDVKD. In nucleotides, the CDR3 is TGTGCCACCAGTGATTTTGACCCGCAGGGGACCGGGGAGCTGTTTTTT. It encodes CATSDFDPQGTGELFF.